A single T cell receptor (beta chain) is shown here with its context. The antigen is not known. The sample carries other DNA sequences with the same CDR3. There were likely unrecorded immune exposures, though donors were nominally healthy when sampled. This entry is derived from a study of cytomegalovirus exposure and HLA in healthy donors. Study-wide results and limits: In a later analysis, CMV-associated beta chains were mostly HLA-associated, it appeared. In an earlier analysis, most TCR beta V segments were productive about 90% or about 30% of the time.

Amplification used 60 Vbeta primers and 13 Jbeta primers. Here immunoSEQ multiplex PCR was the method, and the copy in TCRdb shows in-frame clones only, minus some. The data show about 200,000 clones, under 85% seen once. Sample: PBMCs. The origin of this receptor is a man aged 50-60 years in good health and CMV-seronegative.

Written as DNA, the CDR3 is TGTGCCAGCAGCTTATGGGCAAGATTGAACACTGAAGCTTTCTTT. It specifies CASSLWARLNTEAFF. This chain uses TRBV7-2 with TRBJ1-1, with D unclear. Trimming pared 2 bases from V and 0 bases from J, leaving 10 bases between. The germline CDR1 and CDR2 sequences are SGHTA and FQGNSA. This CDR3 comprises 15 residues.